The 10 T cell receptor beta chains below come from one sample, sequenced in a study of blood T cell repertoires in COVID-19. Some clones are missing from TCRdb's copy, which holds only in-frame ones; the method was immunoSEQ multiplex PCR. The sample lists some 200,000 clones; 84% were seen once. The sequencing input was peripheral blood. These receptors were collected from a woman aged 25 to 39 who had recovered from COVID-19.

The CDR3 spells CASRYQGSLEEQYF. DNA for the CDR3: TGTGCCAGCAGGTACCAGGGGTCCCTAGAGGAGCAGTACTTC. J is TRBJ2-7 and V is TRBV28; tentatively, D is TRBD1 (6 bases). The CDR3 consists of 14 residues. Germline CDR1 and CDR2: MDHEN and SYDVKM. Trimming took off 6 bases at V and 7 bases at J, with 19 bases between the two ends.

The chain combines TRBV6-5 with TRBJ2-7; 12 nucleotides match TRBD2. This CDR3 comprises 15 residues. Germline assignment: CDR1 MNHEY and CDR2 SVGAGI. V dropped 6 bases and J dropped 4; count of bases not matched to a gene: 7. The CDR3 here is CASRVSLAGGYEQYF. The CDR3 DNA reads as TGTGCCAGCAGGGTCAGCCTAGCGGGAGGGTACGAGCAGTACTTC.

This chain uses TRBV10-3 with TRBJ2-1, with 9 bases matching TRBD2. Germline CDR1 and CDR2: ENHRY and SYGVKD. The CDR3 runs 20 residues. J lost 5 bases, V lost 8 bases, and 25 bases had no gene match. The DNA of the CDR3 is TGTGCCATCCACTCACCCCGTGGGCGGGAGGGCCTGCGAGCTAACAATGAGCAGTTCTTC. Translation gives CAIHSPRGREGLRANNEQFF.

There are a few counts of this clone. The CDR3, as DNA: TGTGCCAGCGCTCTGACGAGGGGGCAGGAGAAACTGTTTTTT. Its translation: CASALTRGQEKLFF. The chain recombines TRBV6-6 with TRBJ1-4, with TRBD1 matching over 7 bases. The V and J ends lost 8 bases and 11 bases, in that order; junction bases with no gene match: 14. Germline V gene data show CDR1 as MNHNY and CDR2 as SVGAGI (reference sequence). This CDR3 contains 14 residues.

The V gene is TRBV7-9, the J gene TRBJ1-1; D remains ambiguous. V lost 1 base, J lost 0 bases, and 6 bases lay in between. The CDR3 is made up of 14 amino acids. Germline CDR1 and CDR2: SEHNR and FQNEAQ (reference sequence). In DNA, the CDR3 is TGTGCCAGCAGCTTAGTGGGAGTGAACACTGAAGCTTTCTTT. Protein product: CASSLVGVNTEAFF.

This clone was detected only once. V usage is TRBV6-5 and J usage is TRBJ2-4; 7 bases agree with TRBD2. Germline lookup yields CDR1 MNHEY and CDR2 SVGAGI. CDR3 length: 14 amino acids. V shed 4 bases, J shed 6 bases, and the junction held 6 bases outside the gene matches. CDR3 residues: CASSSWEGLNIQYF. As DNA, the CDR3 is TGTGCCAGCAGTTCCTGGGAGGGGCTAAACATTCAGTACTTC.

CDR3 nucleotide sequence: TGTGCCAGCAGCTTAGGGATCAGCGGGGCGATTAGCACAGATACGCAGTATTTT. Its translation is CASSLGISGAISTDTQYF. The gene calls are TRBV7-2 and TRBJ2-3; 7 bases are a match to TRBD2. The CDR3 extends over 18 amino acids. Unmatched junction bases numbered 10, after V lost 1 base and J lost 0 bases. Germline CDR1 and CDR2: SGHTA and FQGNSA. Full variable domain (rest looked up from reference TRBV7-2 and TRBJ2-3): GAGVSQSPSNKVTEKGKDVELRCDPISGHTALYWYRQSLGQGLEFLIYFQGNSAPDKSGLPSDRFSAERTGGSVSTLTIQRTQQEDSAVYLCASSLGISGAISTDTQYFGPGTRLTVL.

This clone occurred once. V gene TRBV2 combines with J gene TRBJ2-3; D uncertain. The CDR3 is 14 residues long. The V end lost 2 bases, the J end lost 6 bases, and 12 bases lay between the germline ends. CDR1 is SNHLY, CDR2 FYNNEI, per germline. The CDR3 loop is CASSEQVTADTQYF. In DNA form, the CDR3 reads TGTGCCAGCAGTGAACAGGTCACCGCGGATACGCAGTATTTT.

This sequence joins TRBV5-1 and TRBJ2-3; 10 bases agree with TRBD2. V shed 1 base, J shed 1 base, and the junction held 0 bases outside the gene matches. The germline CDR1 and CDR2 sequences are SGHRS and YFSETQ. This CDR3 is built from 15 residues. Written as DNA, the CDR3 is TGCGCCAGCAGCTTGCTAGCGGGAGGCACAGATACGCAGTATTTT. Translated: CASSLLAGGTDTQYF.

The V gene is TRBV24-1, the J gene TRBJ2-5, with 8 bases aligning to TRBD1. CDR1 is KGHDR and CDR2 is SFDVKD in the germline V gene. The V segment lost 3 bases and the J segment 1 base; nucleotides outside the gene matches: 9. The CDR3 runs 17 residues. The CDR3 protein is CATSDPTTGDLQETQYF. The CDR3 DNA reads TGTGCCACCAGTGATCCTACGACAGGGGACCTCCAAGAGACCCAGTACTTC.